The count of the clone carrying this T cell receptor beta chain is one. Germline V gives CDR1 MRHNA, CDR2 SNTAGT. V was trimmed by 6 bases and J by 3 bases, leaving 20 bases between them. CDR3 length: 17 amino acids. The sample belongs to a study of CD8 T cells in Susac syndrome. Random-hexamer reverse transcription was applied to about 0.45 to 1 ug RNA. Via MiXCR, TCRdb re-called the immunoSEQ multiplex PCR reads, giving one row per CDR3 protein. This table has 210,000 or so distinct CDR3 sequences, 92% appearing once. The clonotype was recovered from a human donor with multiple sclerosis. The sequencing input was CD8+ T cells from PBMCs. The V call is TRBV6-4, the J call TRBJ2-2, with D tentatively TRBD2 (6 bases). This chain's CDR3 is CASSPALEGQDTGELFF. The CDR3, as DNA: TGTGCCAGCAGCCCTGCTCTGGAGGGGCAGGACACCGGGGAGCTGTTTTTT.